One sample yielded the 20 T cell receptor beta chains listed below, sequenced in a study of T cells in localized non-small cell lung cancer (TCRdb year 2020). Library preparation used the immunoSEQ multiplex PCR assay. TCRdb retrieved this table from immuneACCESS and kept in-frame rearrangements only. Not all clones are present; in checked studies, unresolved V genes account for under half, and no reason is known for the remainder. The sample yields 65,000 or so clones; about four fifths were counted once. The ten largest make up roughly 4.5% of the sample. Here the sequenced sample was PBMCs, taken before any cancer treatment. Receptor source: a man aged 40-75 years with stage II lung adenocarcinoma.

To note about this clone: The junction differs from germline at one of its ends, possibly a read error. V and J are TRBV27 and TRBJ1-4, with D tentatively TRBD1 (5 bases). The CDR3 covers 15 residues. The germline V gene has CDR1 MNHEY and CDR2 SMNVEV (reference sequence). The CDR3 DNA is TGTGCCAGCAGTTCCTCCAGGGTAGACTTCGAAAACCTGTTTTTT. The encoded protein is CASSSSRVDFENLFF.

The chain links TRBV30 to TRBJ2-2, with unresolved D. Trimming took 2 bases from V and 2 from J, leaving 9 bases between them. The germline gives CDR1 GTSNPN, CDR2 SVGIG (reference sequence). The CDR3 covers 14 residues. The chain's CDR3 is CAWSFKINTGELFF. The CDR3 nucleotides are TGTGCCTGGAGTTTCAAGATTAACACCGGGGAGCTGTTTTTT.

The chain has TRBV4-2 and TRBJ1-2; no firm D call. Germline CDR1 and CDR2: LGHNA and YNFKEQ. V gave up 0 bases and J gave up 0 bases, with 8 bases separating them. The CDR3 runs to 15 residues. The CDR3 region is CASSQDIGTNYGYTF. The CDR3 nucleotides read TGTGCCAGCAGCCAAGATATCGGGACTAACTATGGCTACACCTTC.

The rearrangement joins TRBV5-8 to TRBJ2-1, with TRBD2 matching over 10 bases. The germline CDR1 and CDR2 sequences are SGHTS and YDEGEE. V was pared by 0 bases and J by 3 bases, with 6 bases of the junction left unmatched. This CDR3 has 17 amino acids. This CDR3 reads CASSLGLGLASYNEQFF. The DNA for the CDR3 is TGTGCCAGCAGCTTGGGTTTGGGACTAGCGAGCTACAATGAGCAGTTCTTC.

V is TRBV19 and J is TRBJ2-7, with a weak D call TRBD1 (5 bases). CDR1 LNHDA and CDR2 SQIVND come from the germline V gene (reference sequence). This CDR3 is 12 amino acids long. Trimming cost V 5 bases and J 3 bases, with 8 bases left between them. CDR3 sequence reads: CASSQGDYEQYF. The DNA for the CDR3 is TGTGCCAGTAGTCAAGGGGACTACGAGCAGTACTTC. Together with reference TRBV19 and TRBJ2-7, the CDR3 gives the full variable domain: DGGITQSPKYLFRKEGQNVTLSCEQNLNHDAMYWYRQDPGQGLRLIYYSQIVNDFQKGDIAEGYSVSREKKESFPLTVTSAQKNPTAFYLCASSQGDYEQYFGPGTRLTVT.

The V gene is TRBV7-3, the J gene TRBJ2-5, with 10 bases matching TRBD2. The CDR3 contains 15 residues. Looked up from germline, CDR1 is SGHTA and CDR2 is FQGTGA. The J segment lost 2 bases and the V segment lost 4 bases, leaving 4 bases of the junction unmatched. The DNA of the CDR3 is TGTGCCAGCAGCTCGCTAGCGGGAGTTCAAGAGACCCAGTACTTC. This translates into CASSSLAGVQETQYF.

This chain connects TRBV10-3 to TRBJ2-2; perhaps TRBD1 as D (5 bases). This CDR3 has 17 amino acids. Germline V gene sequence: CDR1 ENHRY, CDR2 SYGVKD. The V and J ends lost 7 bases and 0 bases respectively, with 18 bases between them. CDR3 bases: TGTGCCATCAACGAGAGAAAGGGGAATTCGAACACCGGGGAGCTGTTTTTT. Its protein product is CAINERKGNSNTGELFF.

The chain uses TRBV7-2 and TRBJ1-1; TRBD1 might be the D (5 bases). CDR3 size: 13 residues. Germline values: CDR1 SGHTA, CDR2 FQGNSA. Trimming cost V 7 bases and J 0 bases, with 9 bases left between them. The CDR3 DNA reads TGTGCCAGCACACAAGGGGTGAACACTGAAGCTTTCTTT. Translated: CASTQGVNTEAFF.

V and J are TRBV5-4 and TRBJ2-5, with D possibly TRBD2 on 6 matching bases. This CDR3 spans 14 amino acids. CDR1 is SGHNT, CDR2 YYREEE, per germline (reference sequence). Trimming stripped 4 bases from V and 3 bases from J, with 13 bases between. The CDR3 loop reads CASSPPEGKETQYF. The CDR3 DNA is TGTGCCAGCAGCCCTCCGGAGGGGAAAGAGACCCAGTACTTC.

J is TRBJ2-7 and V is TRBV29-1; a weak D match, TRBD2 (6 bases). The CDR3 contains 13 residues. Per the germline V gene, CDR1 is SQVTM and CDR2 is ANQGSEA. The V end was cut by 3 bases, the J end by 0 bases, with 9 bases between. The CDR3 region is CSVDGGSSYEQYF. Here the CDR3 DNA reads TGCAGCGTTGATGGGGGGAGCTCCTACGAGCAGTACTTC.

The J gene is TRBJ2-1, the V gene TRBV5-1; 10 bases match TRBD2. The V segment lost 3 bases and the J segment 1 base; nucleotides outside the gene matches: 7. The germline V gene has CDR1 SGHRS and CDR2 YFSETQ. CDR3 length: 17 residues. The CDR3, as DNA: TGCGCCAGCAGCTCCCCCACTAGCGGGATGTCCTACAATGAGCAGTTCTTC. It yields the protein CASSSPTSGMSYNEQFF.

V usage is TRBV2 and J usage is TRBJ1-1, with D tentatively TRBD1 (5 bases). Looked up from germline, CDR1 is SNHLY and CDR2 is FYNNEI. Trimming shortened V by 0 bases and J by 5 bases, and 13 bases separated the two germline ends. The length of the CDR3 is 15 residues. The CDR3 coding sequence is TGTGCCAGCAGTGAAGCGGGGGGGACGGGGACTGAAGCTTTCTTT. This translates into CASSEAGGTGTEAFF.

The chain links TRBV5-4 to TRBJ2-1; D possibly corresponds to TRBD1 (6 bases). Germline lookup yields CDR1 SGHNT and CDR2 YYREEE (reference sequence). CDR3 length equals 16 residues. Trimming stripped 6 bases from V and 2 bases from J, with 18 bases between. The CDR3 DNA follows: TGTGCCAGCACCACCCCCTTAGGGGGAACCTACAATGAGCAGTTCTTC. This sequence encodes CASTTPLGGTYNEQFF. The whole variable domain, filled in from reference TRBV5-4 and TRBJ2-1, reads ETGVTQSPTHLIKTRGQQVTLRCSSQSGHNTVSWYQQALGQGPQFIFQYYREEENGRGNFPPRFSGLQFPNYSSELNVNALELDDSALYLCASTTPLGGTYNEQFFGPGTRLTVL.

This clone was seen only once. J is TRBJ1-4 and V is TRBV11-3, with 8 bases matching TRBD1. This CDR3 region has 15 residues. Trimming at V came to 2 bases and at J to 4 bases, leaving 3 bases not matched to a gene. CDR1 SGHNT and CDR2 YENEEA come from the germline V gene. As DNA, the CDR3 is TGTGCCAGCAGCTTAAATGACAGGGGTAATGAAAAACTGTTTTTT. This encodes CASSLNDRGNEKLFF. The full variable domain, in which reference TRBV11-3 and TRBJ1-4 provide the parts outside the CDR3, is EAGVVQSPRYKIIEKKQPVAFWCNPISGHNTLYWYLQNLGQGPELLIRYENEEAVDDSQLPKDRFSAERLKGVDSTLKIQPAELGDSAVYLCASSLNDRGNEKLFFGSGTQLSVL.

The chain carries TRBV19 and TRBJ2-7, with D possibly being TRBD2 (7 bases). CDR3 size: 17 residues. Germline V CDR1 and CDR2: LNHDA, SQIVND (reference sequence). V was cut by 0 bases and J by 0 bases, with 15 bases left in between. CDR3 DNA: TGTGCCAGTAGTATAGATGGAGGGGGGGCCAACTCCTACGAGCAGTACTTC. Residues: CASSIDGGGANSYEQYF.

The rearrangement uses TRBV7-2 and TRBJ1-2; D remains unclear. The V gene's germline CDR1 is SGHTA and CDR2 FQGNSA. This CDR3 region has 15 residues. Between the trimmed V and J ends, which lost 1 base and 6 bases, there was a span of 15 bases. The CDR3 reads CASSLEYSAGDGYTF. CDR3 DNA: TGTGCCAGCAGCTTAGAGTATTCGGCTGGAGATGGCTACACCTTC.

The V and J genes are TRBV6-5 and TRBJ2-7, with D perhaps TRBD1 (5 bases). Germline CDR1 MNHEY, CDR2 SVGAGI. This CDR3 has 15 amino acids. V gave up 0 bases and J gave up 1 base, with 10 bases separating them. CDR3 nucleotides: TGTGCCAGCAGTTACTCTCAGGGCTGGTCCTACGAGCAGTACTTC. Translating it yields CASSYSQGWSYEQYF.

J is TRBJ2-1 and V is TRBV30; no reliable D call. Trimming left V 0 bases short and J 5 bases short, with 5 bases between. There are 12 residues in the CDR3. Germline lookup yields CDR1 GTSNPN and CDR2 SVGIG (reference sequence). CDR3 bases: TGTGCCTGGAGTGTAAGCCACAATGAGCAGTTCTTC. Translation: CAWSVSHNEQFF.

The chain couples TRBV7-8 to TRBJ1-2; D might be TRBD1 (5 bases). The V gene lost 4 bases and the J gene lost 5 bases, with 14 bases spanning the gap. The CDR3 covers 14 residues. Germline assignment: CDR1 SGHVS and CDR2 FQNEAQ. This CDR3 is CASSYTGREYGYTF. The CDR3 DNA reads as TGTGCCAGCAGCTACACAGGAAGGGAATATGGCTACACCTTC.

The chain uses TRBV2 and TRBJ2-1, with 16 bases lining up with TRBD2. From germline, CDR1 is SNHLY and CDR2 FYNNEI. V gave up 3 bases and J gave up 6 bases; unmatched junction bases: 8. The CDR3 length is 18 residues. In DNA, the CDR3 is TGTGCCAGCAGTGATATTTTGGGACTAGCGGGAGGGGTCAATGAGCAGTTCTTC. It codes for CASSDILGLAGGVNEQFF.